These 20 T cell receptor beta chains share one sample of origin, sequenced in a study of Ad26.COV2.S vaccination and SARS-CoV-2 variants. Noted treatment: 15 to 20 received Ad26.COV2.S at low or high dose, single or two shots; 5 received placebo; per-sample allocation not given. After the first vaccine or placebo injection, samples were drawn on day 63. The method was immunoSEQ multiplex PCR; TCRdb's version includes in-frame clones alone and lacks a portion of them. This sample yields 400,000 to 450,000 clones, of which roughly 91% are seen a single time; approximately 4.5% belongs to the top ten. The sequencing here drew on peripheral blood, taken in a trial of Ad26.COV2.S vaccine versus placebo. These receptors were collected from a person between 18 and 60 years old who received the Ad26.COV2.S COVID-19 vaccine or a placebo.

This sequence joins TRBV30 and TRBJ2-5; a possible D gene is TRBD2 (5 bases). The CDR3 runs 13 residues. Trimming took off 5 bases at V and 0 bases at J, with 10 bases between the two ends. Per the germline V gene, CDR1 is GTSNPN and CDR2 is SVGIG (reference sequence). The CDR3 region has the DNA TGTGCCTGGGAGCGGTATGACCAAGAGACCCAGTACTTC. Translating it yields CAWERYDQETQYF.

V usage is TRBV9 and J usage is TRBJ2-1, with D unclear. V dropped 3 bases and J dropped 9 bases, with 13 bases sitting between them. This CDR3 has 13 residues. Germline-derived CDR1 and CDR2 are SGDLS and YYNGEE. CDR3 sequence: CASSGPAMREQFF. The CDR3, as DNA: TGTGCCAGCAGCGGACCCGCGATGCGTGAGCAGTTCTTC.

The rearrangement links TRBV3-1 (or the pseudogene TRBV3-2) to TRBJ2-1; D possibly corresponds to TRBD2 (7 bases). The CDR3 length is 15 residues. Germline V lookup: CDR1 LGHDT, CDR2 YNNKEL (reference sequence). Trimming left V 6 bases short and J 0 bases short, with 12 bases between. The CDR3 sequence is CASRGGASSYNEQFF. CDR3 DNA: TGTGCCAGCAGAGGGGGGGCGAGCTCCTACAATGAGCAGTTCTTC.

This clone was seen once. The genes are TRBV7-3 and TRBJ2-1; D is possibly TRBD1 (6 bases). V shed 1 base and J shed 1 base, with 14 bases lying between them. Germline CDR1 SGHTA, CDR2 FQGTGA. The CDR3 is made up of 17 amino acids. The CDR3 sequence is CASSLIQGTQSYNEQFF. CDR3 nucleotide sequence: TGTGCCAGCAGCTTAATTCAGGGGACGCAATCCTACAATGAGCAGTTCTTC. Full variable domain (missing parts from reference TRBV7-3 and TRBJ2-1): GAGVSQTPSNKVTEKGKYVELRCDPISGHTALYWYRQSLGQGPEFLIYFQGTGAADDSGLPNDRFFAVRPEGSVSTLKIQRTERGDSAVYLCASSLIQGTQSYNEQFFGPGTRLTVL.

The CDR3 sequence is CASSKFPGTGTSGNTIYF. In DNA form, the CDR3 reads TGTGCCAGCAGCAAATTTCCAGGGACAGGGACTTCTGGAAACACCATATATTTT. The rearrangement links TRBV3-1 (or the pseudogene TRBV3-2) to TRBJ1-3; 9 nucleotides match TRBD1. Germline CDR1 and CDR2: LGHDT and YNNKEL (reference sequence). The J segment lost 1 base and the V segment lost 5 bases, leaving 12 bases of the junction unmatched. This CDR3 has 18 amino acids.

This rearrangement joins TRBV27 to TRBJ1-2; perhaps TRBD1 as D (6 bases). Germline lookup yields CDR1 MNHEY and CDR2 SMNVEV (reference sequence). This CDR3 region has 14 residues. Trimming removed 5 bases at V and 2 bases at J, with 12 bases between. The CDR3 region has the DNA TGTGCCAGCAGTCGATACAGGGAGAACTATGGCTACACCTTC. Its protein product is CASSRYRENYGYTF.

CDR3 DNA: TGCGCCAGCAGCCTCCTAATGACAGGGGGGGTAACAGATACGCAGTATTTT. This codes for CASSLLMTGGVTDTQYF. The genes are TRBV4-1 and TRBJ2-3; TRBD1 aligns across 9 bases. The germline gives CDR1 MGHRA, CDR2 YSYEKL. With 4 bases clipped from V and 3 bases from J, the junction kept 11 bases outside the gene matches. The CDR3 runs to 17 residues.

The genes are TRBV7-9 and TRBJ1-4; a weak D match, TRBD1 (5 bases). CDR1 is SEHNR, CDR2 FQNEAQ, per germline (reference sequence). V lost 1 base to trimming and J lost 5 bases, with 11 bases between them. This CDR3 region has 15 residues. The CDR3 spells CASSLDGQGNEKLFF. The CDR3 nucleotides read TGTGCCAGCAGCTTAGACGGACAAGGGAATGAAAAACTGTTTTTT.

The chain has TRBV30 and TRBJ2-5, with 12 bases aligning to TRBD2. Trimming at V came to 2 bases and at J to 0 bases, leaving 13 bases not matched to a gene. The V gene's germline CDR1 is GTSNPN and CDR2 SVGIG (reference sequence). CDR3 length: 19 amino acids. The CDR3 spells CAWSNKYGGTSGYQETQYF. The CDR3 nucleotides are TGTGCCTGGAGTAACAAATACGGAGGGACTAGCGGGTACCAAGAGACCCAGTACTTC.

The chain has TRBV9 and TRBJ1-4, with D maybe TRBD1 (5 bases). V was cut by 0 bases and J by 1 base, with 10 bases left in between. Germline CDR1 SGDLS, CDR2 YYNGEE. This CDR3 is 16 amino acids long. In nucleotides, the CDR3 is TGTGCCAGCAGCGTAGGGCCCAGGGTAACTAATGAAAAACTGTTTTTT. Its protein is CASSVGPRVTNEKLFF. Variable domain in full (rest from reference TRBV9 and TRBJ1-4): DSGVTQTPKHLITATGQRVTLRCSPRSGDLSVYWYQQSLDQGLQFLIQYYNGEERAKGNILERFSAQQFPDLHSELNLSSLELGDSALYFCASSVGPRVTNEKLFFGSGTQLSVL.

The sample holds a few counts of this clone. The chain uses TRBV6-2 or TRBV6-3 and TRBJ1-1; no clear D. This CDR3 comprises 13 residues. The germline gives CDR1 MNHEY, CDR2 SVGEGT. V was pared by 3 bases and J by 3 bases, with 8 bases between. The CDR3 bases are TGTGCCAGCAGTTATGCGACCTACACTGAAGCTTTCTTT. Translation: CASSYATYTEAFF.

The CDR3 DNA is TGTGCCAGCAGCGTAGCTCGACTAGCGGGCATCTACGAGCAGTACTTC. It is translated as CASSVARLAGIYEQYF. The rearrangement uses TRBV9 and TRBJ2-7, with 10 positions matching TRBD2. The junction had 6 bases not matched to a gene; V was cut back by 0 bases and J by 3 bases. The CDR3 length is 16 residues. Germline V gene data show CDR1 as SGDLS and CDR2 as YYNGEE.

The V call is TRBV4-2, the J call TRBJ2-1; weak D call: TRBD2 (5 bases). The V and J ends lost 0 bases and 0 bases respectively, with 12 bases between them. Looked up from germline, CDR1 is LGHNA and CDR2 is YNFKEQ. CDR3 length: 17 residues. In DNA, the CDR3 is TGTGCCAGCAGCCAAGATTGGGTCGACTACTCCTACAATGAGCAGTTCTTC. Translating it yields CASSQDWVDYSYNEQFF.

The J gene is TRBJ1-1, the V gene TRBV13; D remains unclear. Germline V gene data show CDR1 as PRHDT and CDR2 as FYEKMQ (reference sequence). This CDR3 has 13 residues. Deletions cut 6 bases from V and 3 bases from J, with 11 bases between. The DNA of the CDR3 is TGTGCCAGCAGAAAGGGTCATGACACTGAAGCTTTCTTT. It encodes CASRKGHDTEAFF.

The rearrangement joins TRBV9 to TRBJ1-2; the D gene is possibly TRBD1 (5 bases). Trimming left V 4 bases short and J 8 bases short, with 12 bases between. CDR3 length: 12 amino acids. Per the germline V gene, CDR1 is SGDLS and CDR2 is YYNGEE. CDR3 loop: CASSRGRDGYTF. The DNA for the CDR3 is TGTGCCAGCAGCCGGGGGAGGGACGGCTACACCTTC.

The chain employs TRBV18 and TRBJ2-6; D may be TRBD2 (6 bases). CDR1 is KGHSH, CDR2 LQKENI, per germline. V was cut by 1 base and J by 2 bases, with 15 bases left in between. The CDR3 totals 18 residues. CDR3 region: CASSPLAAGLPGANVLTF. The CDR3, as DNA: TGTGCCAGCTCACCACTGGCAGCGGGCCTCCCTGGGGCCAACGTCCTGACTTTC.

The genes are TRBV19 and TRBJ1-1, with D unclear. Germline V gene sequence: CDR1 LNHDA, CDR2 SQIVND (reference sequence). Trimming stripped 1 base from V and 3 bases from J, with 6 bases between. This CDR3 has 13 amino acids. The DNA for the CDR3 is TGTGCCAGTAGTATAGCCGGGGACACTGAAGCTTTCTTT. Translation: CASSIAGDTEAFF.

The chain uses TRBV5-1 and TRBJ2-3; 11 nucleotides align to TRBD2. This CDR3 is 17 amino acids long. Trimming removed 1 base from V and 4 bases from J; junction bases left unmatched: 8. Germline V gene data show CDR1 as SGHRS and CDR2 as YFSETQ. The CDR3 here is CASSLSLAGDSSDTQYF. In nucleotides, the CDR3 is TGCGCCAGCAGCTTGTCACTAGCGGGAGATAGTTCAGATACGCAGTATTTT.

V gene TRBV6-4 combines with J gene TRBJ1-2; no clear D. The V gene lost 11 bases and the J gene lost 2 bases, with 21 bases spanning the gap. Germline V CDR1 and CDR2: MRHNA, SNTAGT. This CDR3 contains 15 residues. The CDR3 loop reads CAPRLASLMNYGYTF. Here the CDR3 DNA reads TGTGCCCCTAGATTAGCAAGCCTCATGAACTATGGCTACACCTTC.

This chain joins TRBV7-8 and TRBJ1-1, with D possibly being TRBD1 (6 bases). This CDR3 has 16 amino acids. V shed 5 bases and J shed 0 bases, with 16 bases lying between them. Germline CDR1 and CDR2: SGHVS and FQNEAQ. The CDR3 DNA is TGTGCCAGCAGCCCACAACAGGGAGAGGTGAACACTGAAGCTTTCTTT. This encodes CASSPQQGEVNTEAFF.